These 10 T cell receptor beta chains share one sample of origin, sequenced in a study of cytomegalovirus exposure and HLA in healthy donors (dated by TCRdb to about 2017). Libraries were prepared through the immunoSEQ multiplex PCR assay. For the multiplex PCR, a mixture combining 60 forward primers for TCR Vbeta segments and 13 reverse primers for TCR Jbeta segments was used. TCRdb mirrors the immuneACCESS table, restricted to in-frame sequences. Some clones are absent from its copies; in checked studies, under half trace to an unresolved V gene, and the reason for the others is unknown. This sample gives some 130,000 clones in total; 80% of them show up just once. About 4% of the sample is held by the ten biggest clonotypes. The sequencing input was PBMCs. These receptors originate from a woman between 40 and 55 years old in good health and CMV-seronegative.

The gene calls are TRBV13 and TRBJ1-1; 9 bases align to TRBD1. The CDR3 spans 13 residues. Germline V gene lookup returns CDR1 PRHDT and CDR2 FYEKMQ (reference sequence). J was trimmed by 10 bases and V by 5 bases; bases with no gene match: 8. The CDR3 loop is CASSTHRGRGAFF. The CDR3, as DNA: TGTGCCAGCAGCACCCACAGGGGGCGCGGAGCTTTCTTT.

The chain combines TRBV5-5 with TRBJ2-1, with 8 nucleotides matching TRBD1. V gave up 0 bases and J gave up 4 bases; unmatched junction bases: 3. This CDR3 region has 15 residues. Germline CDR1 is SGHKS and CDR2 is YYEKEE (reference sequence). In DNA form, the CDR3 reads TGTGCCAGCAGCTTGGTGGGACAGGATTACAATGAGCAGTTCTTC. Translation: CASSLVGQDYNEQFF.

This clone was seen just once. The CDR3: CASSSPGDRGGYGYTF. CDR3 bases: TGTGCCAGCAGCTCACCCGGAGACAGGGGGGGGTATGGCTACACCTTC. The chain joins TRBV5-4 to TRBJ1-2; 9 bases are a match to TRBD1. CDR3 length: 16 amino acids. Per germline, CDR1 SGHNT and CDR2 YYREEE (reference sequence). Trimming took 3 bases from V and 5 from J; bases not matched to a gene: 11.

With respect to this clone: The same CDR3 is also encoded by other DNA sequences in this sample. The chain couples TRBV27 to TRBJ1-1; D perhaps matches TRBD1 (6 bases). CDR3 length: 13 amino acids. Germline V gene sequence: CDR1 MNHEY, CDR2 SMNVEV (reference sequence). Deletions cut 5 bases from V and 5 bases from J, with 12 bases between. CDR3 loop: CASSRARGTEAFF. In nucleotides, the CDR3 is TGTGCCAGCAGTAGGGCTAGGGGGACTGAAGCTTTCTTT.

This rearrangement joins TRBV29-1 to TRBJ2-7; maybe TRBD1 (6 bases). This CDR3 contains 11 residues. Germline values: CDR1 SQVTM, CDR2 ANQGSEA. The germline V and J ends were trimmed by 6 bases and 3 bases, with 9 bases remaining between them. The CDR3 sequence: CSVSTGYEQYF. The DNA for the CDR3 is TGCAGCGTCTCGACAGGCTACGAGCAGTACTTC.

The genes are TRBV4-3 and TRBJ2-7; D possibly corresponds to TRBD2 (6 bases). Germline-derived CDR1 and CDR2 are LGHNA and YSLEER. V lost 1 base, J lost 1 base, and 11 bases lay in between. The CDR3 consists of 15 residues. The CDR3 nucleotides read TGCGCCAGCAGCCAAGTAGGAGGGAGTTCCTACGAGCAGTACTTC. It is translated as CASSQVGGSSYEQYF.

The gene calls are TRBV10-3 and TRBJ1-5; no clear D gene. The CDR3 has 14 residues. Germline V gene sequence: CDR1 ENHRY, CDR2 SYGVKD. Trimming removed 4 bases at V and 0 bases at J, with 7 bases between. The CDR3 DNA sequence: TGTGCCATCAGTGCACAGAATAGCAATCAGCCCCAGCATTTT. Protein product: CAISAQNSNQPQHF.

The chain is built from TRBV19 and TRBJ2-7, with D unresolved. Germline CDR1 LNHDA, CDR2 SQIVND (reference sequence). Trimming cost V 2 bases and J 5 bases, with 13 bases left between them. The CDR3 has 14 amino acids. The CDR3 region has the DNA TGTGCCAGTAGTATAATCGCAGGTTGGGACGAGCAGTACTTC. It is translated as CASSIIAGWDEQYF.

This chain connects TRBV7-9 to TRBJ1-2; D remains ambiguous. Trimming cost V 2 bases and J 3 bases, with 7 bases left between them. Germline CDR1 reads SEHNR; CDR2 reads FQNEAQ (reference sequence). The CDR3 extends over 13 amino acids. CDR3 DNA: TGTGCCAGCAGCTTATTGAGCGACTATGGCTACACCTTC. Translation gives CASSLLSDYGYTF.

The rearrangement uses TRBV9 and TRBJ1-2, with 8 bases matching TRBD1. The CDR3 loop spans 16 amino acids. Germline trimming cut 6 bases from V and 3 bases from J; bases unmatched to any gene: 13. CDR1 and CDR2 from the germline V gene are SGDLS and YYNGEE. The CDR3 coding sequence is TGTGCCAGCAACGATAGAGCGGACAGGGCCCACTATGGCTACACCTTC. It codes for CASNDRADRAHYGYTF. The complete variable domain, with remaining parts taken from reference TRBV9 and TRBJ1-2, reads DSGVTQTPKHLITATGQRVTLRCSPRSGDLSVYWYQQSLDQGLQFLIQYYNGEERAKGNILERFSAQQFPDLHSELNLSSLELGDSALYFCASNDRADRAHYGYTFGSGTRLTVV.